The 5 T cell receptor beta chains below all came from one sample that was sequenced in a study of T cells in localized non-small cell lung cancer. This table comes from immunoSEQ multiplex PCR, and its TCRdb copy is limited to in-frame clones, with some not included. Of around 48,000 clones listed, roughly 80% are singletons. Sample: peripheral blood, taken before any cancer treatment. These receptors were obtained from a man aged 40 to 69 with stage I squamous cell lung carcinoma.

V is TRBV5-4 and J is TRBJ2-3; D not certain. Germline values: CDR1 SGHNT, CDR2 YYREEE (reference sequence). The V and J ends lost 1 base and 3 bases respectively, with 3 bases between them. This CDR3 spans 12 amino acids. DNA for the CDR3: TGTGCCAGCAGCTTGAGTACAGATACGCAGTATTTT. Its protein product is CASSLSTDTQYF.

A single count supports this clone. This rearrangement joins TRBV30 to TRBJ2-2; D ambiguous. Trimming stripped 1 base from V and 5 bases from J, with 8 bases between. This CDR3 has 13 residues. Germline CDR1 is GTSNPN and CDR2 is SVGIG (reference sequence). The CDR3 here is CAWSGPKTGELFF. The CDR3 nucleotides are TGTGCCTGGAGTGGGCCCAAGACCGGGGAGCTGTTTTTT.

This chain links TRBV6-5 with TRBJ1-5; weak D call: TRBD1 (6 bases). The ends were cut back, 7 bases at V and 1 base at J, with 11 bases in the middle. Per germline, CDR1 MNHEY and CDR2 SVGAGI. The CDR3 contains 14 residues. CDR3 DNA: TGTGCCAGCAATACAGGGCTGAGCAATCAGCCCCAGCATTTT. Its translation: CASNTGLSNQPQHF.

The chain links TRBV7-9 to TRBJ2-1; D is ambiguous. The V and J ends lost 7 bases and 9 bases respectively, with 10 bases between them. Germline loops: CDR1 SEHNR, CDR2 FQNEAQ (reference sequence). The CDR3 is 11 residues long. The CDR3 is CASTQGLEQFF. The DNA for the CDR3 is TGTGCCAGCACCCAAGGGCTTGAGCAGTTCTTC.

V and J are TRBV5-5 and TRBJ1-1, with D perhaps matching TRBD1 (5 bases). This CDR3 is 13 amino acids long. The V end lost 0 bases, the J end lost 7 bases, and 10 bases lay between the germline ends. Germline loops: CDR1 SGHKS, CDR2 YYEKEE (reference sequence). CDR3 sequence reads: CASSLARAYEAFF. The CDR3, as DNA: TGTGCCAGCAGCTTGGCCAGGGCTTATGAAGCTTTCTTT. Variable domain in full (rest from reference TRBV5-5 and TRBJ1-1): DAGVTQSPTHLIKTRGQQVTLRCSPISGHKSVSWYQQVLGQGPQFIFQYYEKEERGRGNFPDRFSARQFPNYSSELNVNALLLGDSALYLCASSLARAYEAFFGQGTRLTVV.